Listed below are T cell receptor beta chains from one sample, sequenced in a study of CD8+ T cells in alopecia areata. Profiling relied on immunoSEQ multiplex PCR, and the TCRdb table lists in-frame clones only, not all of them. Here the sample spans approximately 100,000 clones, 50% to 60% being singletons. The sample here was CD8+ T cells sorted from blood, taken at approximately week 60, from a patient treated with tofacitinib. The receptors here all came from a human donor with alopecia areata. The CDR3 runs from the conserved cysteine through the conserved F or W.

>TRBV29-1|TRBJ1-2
CSVDGQGPGYGYTF
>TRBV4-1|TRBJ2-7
CASSLRDGAYEQYF
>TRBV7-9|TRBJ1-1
CASSSIRVALNTEAFF
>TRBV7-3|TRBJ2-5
CASRSAGEETQYF
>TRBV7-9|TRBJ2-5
CASSLGTQETQYF
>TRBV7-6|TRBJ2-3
CASSLLAGGANTQYF
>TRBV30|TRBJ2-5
CAWSRKTGGVQETQYF
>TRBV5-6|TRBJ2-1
CASSLGARFDEQFF
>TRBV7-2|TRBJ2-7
CASSSSRGLRDYEQYF
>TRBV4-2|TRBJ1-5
CASSQVTGFTQPQHF
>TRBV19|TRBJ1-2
CASSIGGLYGYTF
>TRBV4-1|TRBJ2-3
CASSQYRPNTGWRRGTDTRYF
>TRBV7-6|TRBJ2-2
CASSFEGALTGELFF
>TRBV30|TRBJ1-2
CAWSEGGVGYTF
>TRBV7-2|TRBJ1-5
CASSLDRGGQPQHF
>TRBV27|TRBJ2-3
CASSFPGADTQYF
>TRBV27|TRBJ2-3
CASSRPWGAILTDTQYF
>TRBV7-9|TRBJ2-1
CASSLAGRNYNEQFF
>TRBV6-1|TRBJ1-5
CASATTTAGQPQHF
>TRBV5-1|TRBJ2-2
CASTFRGNTGELFF
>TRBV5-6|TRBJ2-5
CASSFGTSVVETQYF
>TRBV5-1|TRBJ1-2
CASSSSPRDRGRGYTF
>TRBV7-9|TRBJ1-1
CASSLVAGDTEAFF
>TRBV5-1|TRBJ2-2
CASSLASANTGELFF
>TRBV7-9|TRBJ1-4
CASSTEHRIGREKLFF
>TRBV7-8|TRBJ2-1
CASKFLGRGRDNEQFF
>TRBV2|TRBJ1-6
CASSEPRQGDSPLHF
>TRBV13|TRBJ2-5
CASSAFRESEETQYF
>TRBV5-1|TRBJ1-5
CASSLDRGPDQPQHF
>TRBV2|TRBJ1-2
CASSVWVLGPHYGYTF
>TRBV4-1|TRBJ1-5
CASSQDRRADQPQHF
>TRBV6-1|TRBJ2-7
CATLRGYEQYF
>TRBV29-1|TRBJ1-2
CSGLGSLDRGHGYTF
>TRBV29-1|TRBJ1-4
CSALSGQGASIEKLFF
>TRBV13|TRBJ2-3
CASSGEAGGRTDTQYF
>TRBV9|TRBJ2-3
CASSAGLAGGTDTQYF
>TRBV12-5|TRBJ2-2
CASGSDLLAARGITGELFF
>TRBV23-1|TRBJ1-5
CASSLPGGQGEQPQHF
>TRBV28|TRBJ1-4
CASSLSQKLFF
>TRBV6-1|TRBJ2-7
CASSESVGAYEQYF
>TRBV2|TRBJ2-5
CASSEGGLKRGETQYF
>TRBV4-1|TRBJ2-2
CASSQPLQGANTGELFF
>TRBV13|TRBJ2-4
CASSDGVSNIQYF
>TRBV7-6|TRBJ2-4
CASSLVPGPAKNIQYF
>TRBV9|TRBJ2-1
CASSVEQVDASYNEQFF
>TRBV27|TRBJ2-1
CASSLYGGADEQFF
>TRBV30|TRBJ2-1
CAWSAIMRRDEQFF
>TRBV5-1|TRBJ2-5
CASSFPTSGGPLQETQYF
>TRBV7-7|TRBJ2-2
CASSLEEGVAGELFF
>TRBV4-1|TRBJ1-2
CASSQGPKQLYGYTF